The clone carrying this T cell receptor (beta chain) was observed a few times. Its antigen is not identified. In the same sample, other DNA sequences code for this CDR3. Since all of the isolated RNA was reverse transcribed, expressed TCRB transcripts were what got sequenced. The protocol was immunoSEQ multiplex PCR, while the TCRdb copy is restricted to in-frame clones and leaves out a portion. Of more than 150,000 clones in the sample, roughly 9% were seen once. The data are from a study of beta chain features in type 1 diabetes. Study conclusions and caveats: Amplification by PCR could prefer shorter templates, with the same effect in patients and controls. Shortening of TCRB CDR3s, moderate but significant, appeared in all four CD4+ subsets of Type 1 diabetes patients.

The CDR3 totals 13 residues. The V end lost 1 base, the J end lost 7 bases, and 8 bases lay between the germline ends. Looked up from germline, CDR1 is SGHTA and CDR2 is FQGNSA. The TCR comes from a woman aged 25 to 39 with type 1 diabetes. The chain recombines TRBV7-2 with TRBJ1-5, with D maybe TRBD1 (5 bases). Sequencing was done on a sample of central memory CD4+ T cells from blood. The CDR3 DNA reads TGTGCCAGCAGCTTAGATAGGGGACAGCCCCAGCATTTT. Protein product: CASSLDRGQPQHF.